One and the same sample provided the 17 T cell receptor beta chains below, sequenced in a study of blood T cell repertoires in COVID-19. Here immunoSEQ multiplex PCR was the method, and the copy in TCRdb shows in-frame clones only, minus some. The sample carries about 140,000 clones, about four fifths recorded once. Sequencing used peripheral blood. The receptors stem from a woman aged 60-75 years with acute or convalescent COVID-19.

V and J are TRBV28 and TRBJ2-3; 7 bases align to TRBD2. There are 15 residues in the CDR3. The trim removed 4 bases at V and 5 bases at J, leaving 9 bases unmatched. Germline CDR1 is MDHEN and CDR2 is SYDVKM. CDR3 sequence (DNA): TGTGCCAGCAGTTCCGGACTAGAGTGGGGAGATACGCAGTATTTT. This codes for CASSSGLEWGDTQYF.

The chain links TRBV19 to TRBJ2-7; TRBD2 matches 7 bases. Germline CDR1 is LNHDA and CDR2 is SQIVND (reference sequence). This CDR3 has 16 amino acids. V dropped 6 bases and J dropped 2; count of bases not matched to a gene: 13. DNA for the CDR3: TGTGCCAGTAGCCGATCGGGGCGGGAGTTCCCCTACGAGCAGTACTTC. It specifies CASSRSGREFPYEQYF.

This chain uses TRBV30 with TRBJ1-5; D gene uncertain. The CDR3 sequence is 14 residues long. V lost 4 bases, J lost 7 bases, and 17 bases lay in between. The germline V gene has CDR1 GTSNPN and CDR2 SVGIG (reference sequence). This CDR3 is CAWNVGGHGQPQHF. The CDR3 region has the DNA TGTGCCTGGAACGTAGGCGGGCACGGCCAGCCCCAGCATTTT.

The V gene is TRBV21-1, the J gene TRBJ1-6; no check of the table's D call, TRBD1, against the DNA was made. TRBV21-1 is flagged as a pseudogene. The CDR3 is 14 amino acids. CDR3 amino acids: CASSRQGRRSPLHF. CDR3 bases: TGTGCCAGCAGCAGACAGGGCCGAAGATCACCCCTCCACTTT.

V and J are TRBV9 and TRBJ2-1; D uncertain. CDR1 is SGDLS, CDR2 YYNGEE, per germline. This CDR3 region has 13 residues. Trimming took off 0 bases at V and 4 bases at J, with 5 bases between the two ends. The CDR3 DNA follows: TGTGCCAGCAGCGTAGGGCCATACAATGAGCAGTTCTTC. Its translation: CASSVGPYNEQFF.

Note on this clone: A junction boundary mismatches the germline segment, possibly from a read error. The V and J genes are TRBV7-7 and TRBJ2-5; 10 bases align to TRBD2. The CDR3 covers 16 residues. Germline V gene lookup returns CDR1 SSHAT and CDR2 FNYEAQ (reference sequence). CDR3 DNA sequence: TGTGCTAGCAGCCCTCGGACTAGCGGCCCCCAAGAGACCCAGTACTTC. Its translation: CASSPRTSGPQETQYF.

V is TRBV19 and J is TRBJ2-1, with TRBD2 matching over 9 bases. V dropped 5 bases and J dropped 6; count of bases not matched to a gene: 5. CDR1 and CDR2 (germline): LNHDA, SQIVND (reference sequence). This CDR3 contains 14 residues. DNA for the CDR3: TGTGCCAGTAGTGGCCTAGCGGGATTCAATGAGCAGTTCTTC. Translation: CASSGLAGFNEQFF. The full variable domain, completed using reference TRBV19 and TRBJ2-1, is DGGITQSPKYLFRKEGQNVTLSCEQNLNHDAMYWYRQDPGQGLRLIYYSQIVNDFQKGDIAEGYSVSREKKESFPLTVTSAQKNPTAFYLCASSGLAGFNEQFFGPGTRLTVL.

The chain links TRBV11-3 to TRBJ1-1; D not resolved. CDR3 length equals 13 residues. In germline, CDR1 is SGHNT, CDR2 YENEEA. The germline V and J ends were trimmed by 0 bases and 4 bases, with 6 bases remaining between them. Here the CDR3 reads CASSLDRGTEAFF. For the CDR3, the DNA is TGTGCCAGCAGCTTAGACAGAGGCACTGAAGCTTTCTTT.

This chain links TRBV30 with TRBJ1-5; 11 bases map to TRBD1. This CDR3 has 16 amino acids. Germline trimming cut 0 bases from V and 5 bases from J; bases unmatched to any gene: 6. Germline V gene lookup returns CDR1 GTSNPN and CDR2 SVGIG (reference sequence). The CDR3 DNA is TGTGCCTGGAGTGTACCCCCGGGACAGGGGGATCAGCCCCAGCATTTT. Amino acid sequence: CAWSVPPGQGDQPQHF.

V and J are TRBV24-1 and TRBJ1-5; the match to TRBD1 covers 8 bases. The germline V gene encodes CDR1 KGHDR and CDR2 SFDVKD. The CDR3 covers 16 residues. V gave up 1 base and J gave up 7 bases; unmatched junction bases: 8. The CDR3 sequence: CATSDFGQGAGQPQHF. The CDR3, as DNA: TGTGCCACCAGTGATTTCGGCCAGGGGGCCGGCCAGCCCCAGCATTTT.

The CDR3 DNA follows: TGTGCCAGCGGCTCACGGGTAGCCACAGATACGCAGTATTTT. Translated: CASGSRVATDTQYF. The chain employs TRBV27 and TRBJ2-3, with no clear D. Per germline, CDR1 MNHEY and CDR2 SMNVEV (reference sequence). Trimming left V 8 bases short and J 2 bases short, with 14 bases between. The length of the CDR3 is 14 residues.

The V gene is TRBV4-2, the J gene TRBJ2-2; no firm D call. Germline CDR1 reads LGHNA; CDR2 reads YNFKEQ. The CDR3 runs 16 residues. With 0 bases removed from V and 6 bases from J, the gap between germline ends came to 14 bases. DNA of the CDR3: TGTGCCAGCAGCCAAGATAGAGGCCTCGGTGCCGGGGAGCTGTTTTTT. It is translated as CASSQDRGLGAGELFF.

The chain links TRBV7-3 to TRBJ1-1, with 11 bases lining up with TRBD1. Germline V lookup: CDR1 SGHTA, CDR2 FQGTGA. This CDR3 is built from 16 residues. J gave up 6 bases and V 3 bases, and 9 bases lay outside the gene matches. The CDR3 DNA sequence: TGTGCCAGCAGCTTCTCGGGGGACAGGGGGTTAGCTGAAGCTTTCTTT. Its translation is CASSFSGDRGLAEAFF.

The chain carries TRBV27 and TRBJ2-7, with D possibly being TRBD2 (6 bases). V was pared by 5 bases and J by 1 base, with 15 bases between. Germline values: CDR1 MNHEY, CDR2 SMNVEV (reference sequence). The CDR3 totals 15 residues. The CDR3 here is CASSELMEGSYEQYF. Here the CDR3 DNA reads TGTGCCAGCAGTGAATTGATGGAGGGGTCCTACGAGCAGTACTTC.

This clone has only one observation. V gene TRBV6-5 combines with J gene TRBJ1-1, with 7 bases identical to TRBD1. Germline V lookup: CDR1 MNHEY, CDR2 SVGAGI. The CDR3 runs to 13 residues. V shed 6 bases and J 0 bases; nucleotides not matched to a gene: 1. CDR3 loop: CASRQGLNTEAFF. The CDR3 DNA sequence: TGTGCCAGCAGACAGGGGTTGAACACTGAAGCTTTCTTT.

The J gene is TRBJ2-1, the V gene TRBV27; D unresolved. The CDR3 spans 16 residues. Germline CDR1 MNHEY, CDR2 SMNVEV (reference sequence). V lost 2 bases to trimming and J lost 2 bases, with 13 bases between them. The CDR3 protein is CASSLAREVTYNEQFF. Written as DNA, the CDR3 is TGTGCCAGCAGTTTAGCAAGAGAAGTCACCTACAATGAGCAGTTCTTC.

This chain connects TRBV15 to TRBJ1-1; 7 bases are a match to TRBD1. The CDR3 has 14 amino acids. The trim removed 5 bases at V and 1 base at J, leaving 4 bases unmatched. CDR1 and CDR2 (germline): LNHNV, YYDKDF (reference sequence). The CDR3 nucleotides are TGTGCCACCAGCCCGGGACAGAGGAACACTGAAGCTTTCTTT. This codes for CATSPGQRNTEAFF.